This entry lists 23 T cell receptor beta chains sequenced from one sample in a study of blood T cell repertoires in COVID-19 (TCRdb year 2020). The receptor library was made with the immunoSEQ multiplex PCR assay. This immuneACCESS table, as held by TCRdb, lists in-frame sequences with V and J called but not all clones. Of the missing ones, under half trace to an unresolved V gene in checked studies; the others have no known cause. This sample gives around 250,000 clones in total; around 81% of them show up just once. Roughly 2% of the sample is held by the ten biggest clonotypes. The sample was peripheral blood. These TCRs come from a man aged 25 to 45 who had recovered from COVID-19.

On this clone itself: Distinct nucleotide sequences in the sample also encode this CDR3. This chain joins TRBV7-3 and TRBJ2-1, with 9 bases identical to TRBD1. The CDR3 is made up of 15 amino acids. Germline CDR1 SGHTA, CDR2 FQGTGA. The J segment lost 0 bases and the V segment lost 5 bases, leaving 2 bases of the junction unmatched. CDR3 residues: CASSADRGSYNEQFF. The CDR3 coding sequence is TGTGCCAGCAGCGCGGACAGGGGCTCCTACAATGAGCAGTTCTTC.

This sequence joins TRBV3-1 (or the pseudogene TRBV3-2) and TRBJ1-6; D might be TRBD1 (6 bases). V lost 1 base and J 4 bases, leaving 14 bases between the germline ends. Germline CDR1 reads LGHDT; CDR2 reads YNNKEL (reference sequence). The CDR3 has 17 amino acids. The CDR3 nucleotides are TGTGCCAGCAGCCAAGTAATTTCAGGGGAGTATAATTCACCCCTCCACTTT. Translated: CASSQVISGEYNSPLHF.

As concerns this clone: The identical CDR3 is also encoded by other nucleotide sequences in the sample. The V and J genes are TRBV12-3 or TRBV12-4 and TRBJ2-1; D is possibly TRBD1 (6 bases). V was clipped by 1 base and J by 6 bases, with 7 bases between them. The CDR3 length is 13 residues. The CDR3 nucleotides read TGTGCCAGCAGTTTAGGGACAGTCAATGAGCAGTTCTTC. Protein: CASSLGTVNEQFF.

V is TRBV7-8 and J is TRBJ2-7; 7 bases are shared with TRBD1. CDR3 length equals 13 residues. Germline V gives CDR1 SGHVS, CDR2 FQNEAQ. The V and J ends lost 5 bases and 3 bases, in that order; junction bases with no gene match: 4. CDR3 bases: TGTGCCAGCAGCCGGGACAGAAGCTACGAGCAGTACTTC. It codes for CASSRDRSYEQYF. The whole variable domain, filled in from reference TRBV7-8 and TRBJ2-7, reads GAGVSQSPRYKVAKRGQDVALRCDPISGHVSLFWYQQALGQGPEFLTYFQNEAQLDKSGLPSDRFFAERPEGSVSTLKIQRTQQEDSAVYLCASSRDRSYEQYFGPGTRLTVT.

The chain joins TRBV4-1 to TRBJ1-5; D ambiguous. The CDR3 runs 14 residues. Germline CDR1 reads MGHRA; CDR2 reads YSYEKL. Trimming took 4 bases from V and 5 from J, leaving 12 bases between them. The CDR3 loop is CASSPQIIDQPQHF. In nucleotides, the CDR3 is TGCGCCAGCAGCCCCCAGATAATTGATCAGCCCCAGCATTTT.

The chain carries TRBV10-2 and TRBJ1-1; D is unclear. The CDR3 length is 13 residues. The V and J ends lost 2 bases and 8 bases respectively, with 12 bases between them. Germline V gene sequence: CDR1 WSHSY, CDR2 SAAADI. CDR3 bases: TGCGCCAGCAGTGAGATGGGCAGCACCGAAGCTTTCTTT. Translating it yields CASSEMGSTEAFF.

Concerning this clone itself: The same CDR3 is also encoded by other DNA sequences in this sample. The chain employs TRBV19 and TRBJ1-5, with D hard to call. The CDR3 is 13 amino acids. CDR1 and CDR2 from the germline V gene are LNHDA and SQIVND (reference sequence). The V gene lost 3 bases and the J gene lost 4 bases, with 7 bases spanning the gap. CDR3 in DNA: TGTGCCAGTAGTATTTCTAGAAATCAGCCCCAGCATTTT. This translates into CASSISRNQPQHF.

V is TRBV29-1 and J is TRBJ1-1; 9 positions agree with TRBD1. The J segment lost 4 bases and the V segment lost 7 bases, leaving 7 bases of the junction unmatched. The CDR3 consists of 13 residues. From germline, CDR1 is SQVTM and CDR2 ANQGSEA. In nucleotides, the CDR3 is TGCAGCGGGGACAGGGAGGTCGGCACTGAAGCTTTCTTT. Translated, it gives CSGDREVGTEAFF.

This chain links TRBV5-1 with TRBJ2-2; maybe TRBD1 (5 bases). Trimming pared 0 bases from V and 5 bases from J, leaving 8 bases between. This CDR3 spans 14 amino acids. CDR1 is SGHRS and CDR2 is YFSETQ in the germline V gene. DNA of the CDR3: TGCGCCAGCAGCTTGGATGGGGCTACCGGGGAGCTGTTTTTT. It encodes CASSLDGATGELFF.

The CDR3 here is CAGQGSGANVLTF. Here the CDR3 DNA reads TGTGCCGGACAGGGGTCCGGGGCCAACGTCCTGACTTTC. The chain combines TRBV6-5 with TRBJ2-6; TRBD1 matches 9 bases. Germline V gives CDR1 MNHEY, CDR2 SVGAGI. With V trimmed by 11 bases and J by 4 bases, 3 bases remained unmatched. CDR3 size: 13 residues.

The rearrangement joins TRBV2 to TRBJ2-7, with 9 positions matching TRBD1. Germline V gene lookup returns CDR1 SNHLY and CDR2 FYNNEI. The V and J ends lost 4 bases and 2 bases, in that order; junction bases with no gene match: 3. The CDR3 contains 14 residues. Here the CDR3 DNA reads TGTGCCAGCAGTGTAGGGGACAGGGCCTACGAGCAGTACGTC. This gives the protein CASSVGDRAYEQYV.

This rearrangement joins TRBV18 to TRBJ2-7; 9 bases map to TRBD1. With V trimmed by 0 bases and J by 3 bases, 9 bases remained unmatched. Looked up from germline, CDR1 is KGHSH and CDR2 is LQKENI. This CDR3 spans 17 amino acids. Written as DNA, the CDR3 is TGTGCCAGCTCACCACCTGTGGGGACAGGGCTGCTCTACGAGCAGTACTTC. It codes for CASSPPVGTGLLYEQYF.

This chain connects TRBV7-2 to TRBJ1-3; 8 nucleotides align to TRBD1. With 5 bases clipped from V and 8 bases from J, the junction kept 17 bases outside the gene matches. The CDR3 loop spans 17 amino acids. The germline gives CDR1 SGHTA, CDR2 FQGNSA. This CDR3 reads CASSARDRSYLGDTIYF. In DNA form, the CDR3 reads TGTGCCAGCAGCGCCCGGGACAGGTCTTACCTGGGTGACACCATATATTTT. Drawing the rest from reference TRBV7-2 and TRBJ1-3, the complete variable domain is GAGVSQSPSNKVTEKGKDVELRCDPISGHTALYWYRQSLGQGLEFLIYFQGNSAPDKSGLPSDRFSAERTGGSVSTLTIQRTQQEDSAVYLCASSARDRSYLGDTIYFGEGSWLTVV.

The chain couples TRBV27 to TRBJ1-1, with TRBD1 as a possible D gene (5 bases). The CDR3 runs 15 residues. V was clipped by 5 bases and J by 1 base, with 14 bases between them. CDR1 and CDR2 (germline): MNHEY, SMNVEV (reference sequence). The chain's CDR3 is CASSPFQTANTEAFF. As DNA, the CDR3 is TGTGCCAGCAGTCCATTCCAGACAGCGAACACTGAAGCTTTCTTT.

The chain is built from TRBV6-1 and TRBJ1-1, with unresolved D. This CDR3 contains 19 residues. Germline V gives CDR1 MNHNS, CDR2 SASEGT. Trimming pared 1 base from V and 0 bases from J, leaving 21 bases between. CDR3 sequence (DNA): TGTGCCAGCAGTGAAGTGCGACGGAGACTCCCCACAATGAACACTGAAGCTTTCTTT. It encodes CASSEVRRRLPTMNTEAFF.

The chain carries TRBV3-1 (or the pseudogene TRBV3-2) and TRBJ2-2; D gene ambiguous. Germline CDR1 is LGHDT and CDR2 is YNNKEL (reference sequence). V was cut by 4 bases and J by 3 bases, with 18 bases left in between. The CDR3 extends over 17 amino acids. The chain's CDR3 is CASSLRNPPFYTGELFF. CDR3 bases: TGTGCCAGCAGCCTCAGGAACCCCCCATTTTACACCGGGGAGCTGTTTTTT.

This chain joins TRBV6-5 and TRBJ2-2, with D hard to call. The V and J ends lost 6 bases and 5 bases respectively, with 13 bases between them. Germline CDR1 reads MNHEY; CDR2 reads SVGAGI. This CDR3 comprises 14 residues. CDR3 nucleotide sequence: TGTGCCAGCAGGCCAAACAGTGGGACCGGGGAGCTGTTTTTT. Its protein product is CASRPNSGTGELFF.

The chain carries TRBV5-1 and TRBJ1-4; D is unresolved. CDR1 and CDR2 from the germline V gene are SGHRS and YFSETQ. Trimming cost V 7 bases and J 7 bases, with 17 bases left between them. The CDR3 sequence is 14 residues long. As DNA, the CDR3 is TGCGCCAGCTCCGACGGATCCCTAGGTGAAAAACTGTTTTTT. This sequence encodes CASSDGSLGEKLFF.

The chain has TRBV28 and TRBJ2-5, with 9 bases matching TRBD2. The J segment lost 5 bases and the V segment lost 3 bases, leaving 4 bases of the junction unmatched. The CDR3 is 14 amino acids. Germline CDR1 MDHEN, CDR2 SYDVKM. CDR3 DNA sequence: TGTGCCAGCAGTTTGGGGACTAGCTATGAGACCCAGTACTTC. Translating it yields CASSLGTSYETQYF.

V usage is TRBV5-1 and J usage is TRBJ2-4; 13 bases match TRBD2. The CDR3 extends over 19 amino acids. J gave up 0 bases and V 0 bases, and 6 bases lay outside the gene matches. Looked up from germline, CDR1 is SGHRS and CDR2 is YFSETQ. In nucleotides, the CDR3 is TGCGCCAGCAGCTTGGTGGGACTAGCGGGGAACGTAGCCAAAAACATTCAGTACTTC. Translating gives CASSLVGLAGNVAKNIQYF.

The gene calls are TRBV7-9 and TRBJ1-1; D not certain. The ends were cut back, 3 bases at V and 7 bases at J, with 6 bases in the middle. The CDR3 is 11 residues long. CDR1 and CDR2 from the germline V gene are SEHNR and FQNEAQ (reference sequence). As DNA, the CDR3 is TGTGCCAGCAGCTTCAGCGGTGAAGCTTTCTTT. This translates into CASSFSGEAFF.

Concerning this clone itself: Other DNA sequences in this specimen translate into the identical CDR3. The chain is built from TRBV28 and TRBJ2-6; D gene unclear. CDR1 is MDHEN, CDR2 SYDVKM, per germline. The CDR3 covers 14 residues. V was clipped by 6 bases and J by 1 base, with 7 bases between them. The CDR3 region is CASSLLSGANVLTF. The DNA for the CDR3 is TGTGCCAGCAGCCTTCTTTCTGGGGCCAACGTCCTGACTTTC.

This clone was recorded many times. The genes are TRBV11-3 and TRBJ2-7; 8 positions agree with TRBD1. V was clipped by 5 bases and J by 4 bases; unmatched bases: 13. This CDR3 spans 16 amino acids. Per germline, CDR1 SGHNT and CDR2 YENEEA. This chain's CDR3 is CASSPPTGEEAYEQYV. In DNA, the CDR3 is TGTGCCAGCAGCCCTCCGACAGGGGAGGAGGCATACGAGCAGTACGTC.